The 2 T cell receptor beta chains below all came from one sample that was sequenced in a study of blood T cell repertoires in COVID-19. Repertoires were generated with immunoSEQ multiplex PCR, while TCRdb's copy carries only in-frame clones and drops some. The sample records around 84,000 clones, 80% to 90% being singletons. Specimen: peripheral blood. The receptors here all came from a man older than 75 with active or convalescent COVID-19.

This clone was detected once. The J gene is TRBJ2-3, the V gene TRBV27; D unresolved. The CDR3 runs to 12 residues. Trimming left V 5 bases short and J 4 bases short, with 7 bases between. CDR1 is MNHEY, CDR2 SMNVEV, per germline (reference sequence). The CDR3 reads CASSTVADTQYF. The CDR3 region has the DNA TGTGCCAGCAGTACTGTGGCAGATACGCAGTATTTT.

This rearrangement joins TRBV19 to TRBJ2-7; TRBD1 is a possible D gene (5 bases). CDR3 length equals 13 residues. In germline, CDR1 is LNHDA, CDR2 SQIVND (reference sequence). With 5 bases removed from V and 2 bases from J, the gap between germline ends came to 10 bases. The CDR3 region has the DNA TGTGCCAGTAGTTTCGGACAAGCCTACGAGCAGTACTTC. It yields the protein CASSFGQAYEQYF.